Listed below are T cell receptor beta chains from one sample, sequenced in a study of regulatory T cells in long-lasting Graves disease. TCRdb independently ran MiXCR on the multiplex PCR reads; one entry per CDR3 protein. The data hold over 250,000 distinct CDR3 sequences, with roughly a fifth observed a single time. The source material was peripheral blood mononuclear cells (PBMCs), sampled when the disease was refractory, from a patient treated with antithyroid drugs. These receptors all come from a female donor with Graves disease. Both conserved end residues are part of each CDR3. Rows may omit the clone size; those that give it use once, few, many or a size class.

len: 14
abundance: many
j_gene: TRBJ2-7
v_gene: TRBV6-1
CDR3aa: CASRPGRAFYEQYF

len: 15
abundance: few
j_gene: TRBJ1-1
v_gene: TRBV7-3
CDR3aa: CASSNRTGSNTEAFF

len: 13
abundance: many
j_gene: TRBJ2-5
v_gene: TRBV29-1
CDR3aa: CSVTNRVDETQYF

len: 19
abundance: many
j_gene: TRBJ2-7
v_gene: TRBV28
CDR3aa: CASPPSSGTATRLGYEQYF

len: 15
abundance: NA
j_gene: TRBJ2-5
v_gene: TRBV15
CDR3aa: CATSRELAGAETQYF

len: 13
abundance: NA
j_gene: TRBJ2-7
v_gene: TRBV4-3
CDR3aa: CASSQRRSYEQYF

len: 15
abundance: few
j_gene: TRBJ2-7
v_gene: TRBV6-5
CDR3aa: CASSYSTFGAYEQYF

len: 15
abundance: NA
j_gene: TRBJ2-2
v_gene: TRBV7-6
CDR3aa: CASSSSGRADGELFF

len: 15
abundance: few
j_gene: TRBJ2-2
v_gene: TRBV29-1
CDR3aa: CSVVRRTGVPGELFF

len: 15
abundance: NA
j_gene: TRBJ1-4
v_gene: TRBV6-5
CDR3aa: CASSYSQGGNEKLFF

len: 12
abundance: NA
j_gene: TRBJ1-2
v_gene: TRBV27
CDR3aa: CASSLSGQGYTF

len: 15
abundance: few
j_gene: TRBJ1-5
v_gene: TRBV20-1
CDR3aa: CSASDYRAGNQPQHF

len: 14
abundance: few
j_gene: TRBJ2-7
v_gene: TRBV5-6
CDR3aa: CASSLVGSTYEQYF

len: 14
abundance: many
j_gene: TRBJ1-4
v_gene: TRBV20-1
CDR3aa: CSARDRGGNEKLFF

len: 12
abundance: NA
j_gene: TRBJ1-1
v_gene: TRBV7-8
CDR3aa: CASSSTEFGAFF

len: 15
abundance: many
j_gene: TRBJ2-7
v_gene: TRBV28
CDR3aa: CASRPTGLIDYEQYF

len: 14
abundance: NA
j_gene: TRBJ2-1
v_gene: TRBV11-2
CDR3aa: CASSVGGPRDEQFF

len: 13
abundance: NA
j_gene: TRBJ1-4
v_gene: TRBV5-1
CDR3aa: CASSLRGDEKLFF

len: 14
abundance: few
j_gene: TRBJ1-4
v_gene: TRBV7-2
CDR3aa: CASSPDRGEEKLFF

len: 14
abundance: many
j_gene: TRBJ2-2
v_gene: TRBV6-9
CDR3aa: CASSYSPFSGELFF

len: 14
abundance: many
j_gene: TRBJ1-1
v_gene: TRBV7-9
CDR3aa: CASSLAGGGTEAFF

len: 14
abundance: NA
j_gene: TRBJ2-7
v_gene: TRBV20-1
CDR3aa: CSARDLAGPYEQYF

len: 15
abundance: NA
j_gene: TRBJ2-5
v_gene: TRBV7-9
CDR3aa: CASSFISESQETQYF

len: 16
abundance: NA
j_gene: TRBJ1-5
v_gene: TRBV3-1
CDR3aa: CASSQGAPPRNQPQHF

len: 16
abundance: once
j_gene: TRBJ2-3
v_gene: TRBV19
CDR3aa: CASSVHIAGYTDTQYF

len: 15
abundance: NA
j_gene: TRBJ1-5
v_gene: TRBV20-1
CDR3aa: CSASGAPHSNQPQHF

len: 13
abundance: NA
j_gene: TRBJ1-1
v_gene: TRBV6-1
CDR3aa: CASSPDVGTEAFF

len: 17
abundance: many
j_gene: TRBJ1-1
v_gene: TRBV7-6
CDR3aa: CASSLAPAWTANTEAFF

len: 15
abundance: few
j_gene: TRBJ1-6
v_gene: TRBV30
CDR3aa: CAWNKVAENNSPLHF

len: 14
abundance: NA
j_gene: TRBJ1-2
v_gene: TRBV30
CDR3aa: CAWKLDRGPYGYTF

len: 16
abundance: NA
j_gene: TRBJ1-3
v_gene: TRBV7-2
CDR3aa: CASSYSPGQNGNTIYF

len: 17
abundance: NA
j_gene: TRBJ2-2
v_gene: TRBV27
CDR3aa: CASSSIRVFSNTGELFF

len: 13
abundance: NA
j_gene: TRBJ1-1
v_gene: TRBV18
CDR3aa: CASSPPDRIKGFF

len: 14
abundance: few
j_gene: TRBJ2-3
v_gene: TRBV28
CDR3aa: CASSLDMGPDTQYF

len: 14
abundance: few
j_gene: TRBJ1-2
v_gene: TRBV10-3
CDR3aa: CAISESRQGVDYTF

len: 16
abundance: many
j_gene: TRBJ1-1
v_gene: TRBV28
CDR3aa: CASSFGGGWMNTEAFF

len: 13
abundance: few
j_gene: TRBJ1-2
v_gene: TRBV19
CDR3aa: CASGLQPNYGYTF

len: 13
abundance: few
j_gene: TRBJ1-1
v_gene: TRBV7-2
CDR3aa: CASSATLGAEAFF

len: 14
abundance: many
j_gene: TRBJ2-7
v_gene: TRBV30
CDR3aa: CAWRDRGGGYEQYF

len: 13
abundance: many
j_gene: TRBJ1-5
v_gene: TRBV12-3/TRBV12-4
CDR3aa: CASSQTLDQPQHF

len: 14
abundance: many
j_gene: TRBJ1-2
v_gene: TRBV6-1
CDR3aa: CASSTGTIFYGYTF

len: 16
abundance: many
j_gene: TRBJ2-2
v_gene: TRBV27
CDR3aa: CASSFDSQARTGELFF

len: 14
abundance: NA
j_gene: TRBJ2-5
v_gene: TRBV27
CDR3aa: CASQPAGGRETQYF

len: 14
abundance: NA
j_gene: TRBJ1-4
v_gene: TRBV10-2
CDR3aa: CASRSTGNNEKLFF

len: 14
abundance: NA
j_gene: TRBJ2-4
v_gene: TRBV27
CDR3aa: CASSGQGRWDSQYF

len: 13
abundance: NA
j_gene: NA
v_gene: TRBV6-1
CDR3aa: CASRSGSLYEQYF

len: 13
abundance: few
j_gene: TRBJ2-7
v_gene: TRBV20-1
CDR3aa: CSARPDGPYEQYF

len: 15
abundance: many
j_gene: TRBJ1-4
v_gene: TRBV3-1
CDR3aa: CASSQTDATNEKLFF

len: 17
abundance: NA
j_gene: TRBJ2-1
v_gene: TRBV12-3/TRBV12-4
CDR3aa: CASSDTAGLAGLGEQFF

len: 14
abundance: NA
j_gene: TRBJ2-7
v_gene: TRBV7-9
CDR3aa: CASSRSREDYEQYF

len: 12
abundance: many
j_gene: TRBJ1-1
v_gene: TRBV28
CDR3aa: CASSPDRKEAFF

len: 14
abundance: once
j_gene: TRBJ1-5
v_gene: TRBV4-1
CDR3aa: CASSQGDSNQPQHF

len: 13
abundance: many
j_gene: TRBJ1-2
v_gene: TRBV12-3/TRBV12-4
CDR3aa: CASSPGQFGGYTF

len: 15
abundance: few
j_gene: TRBJ2-7
v_gene: TRBV28
CDR3aa: CASSGTYYWRYEQYF

len: 16
abundance: NA
j_gene: TRBJ2-7
v_gene: TRBV3-1
CDR3aa: CASSQATGTGAYEQYF